This TCR beta chain was captured by sequencing in a study of blood T cell repertoires in COVID-19. As for the study in general: Italy, Spain and the United States were the sources of the convalescent and acute COVID-19 samples.

This CDR3 has 16 amino acids. The V segment lost 5 bases and the J segment 0 bases; nucleotides outside the gene matches: 6. Germline-derived CDR1 and CDR2 are SEHNR and FQNEAQ (reference sequence). Assay: immunoSEQ multiplex PCR; the TCRdb copy retains only in-frame clones and omits some. The sample contains 110,000 or so clones, over 75% of which appear only once. The specimen was peripheral blood. This TCR came from a woman aged 45-65 years with acute or convalescent COVID-19. This sequence joins TRBV7-9 and TRBJ1-5; 8 nucleotides line up with TRBD1. The CDR3 nucleotides are TGTGCCAGCAGCCCCAGGGGGCCTCATAGCAATCAGCCCCAGCATTTT. Its protein is CASSPRGPHSNQPQHF.